Described below is a single T cell receptor beta chain sequence and its context. Its antigen is as yet unknown. Trimming took off 0 bases at V and 7 bases at J, with 19 bases between the two ends. The V gene's germline CDR1 is MNHNY and CDR2 SVGAGI (reference sequence). The CDR3 length is 17 residues. This entry belongs to a study of T cells in Graves' hyperthyroidism and ophthalmopathy. Whole-study context: It was at initial diagnosis, before any treatment, that peripheral blood was collected.

Authors of the study amplified TCR beta CDR3 regions from RNA transcripts. In the first-round RT-PCR of the TCR CDR3, the HTBI primer set was used. TCRdb passed the multiplex PCR reads through MiXCR, listing each CDR3 protein once. This table has about 620,000 distinct CDR3 sequences, around 15% appearing once. Findings of the study overall: Classification by a 13 V-J model distinguished ophthalmopathy from stable hyperthyroidism.

Patients aged 18 to 65 had newly diagnosed hyperthyroidism that had lasted under 2 months. The material sequenced was blood. The chain couples TRBV6-6 to TRBJ2-1, with D perhaps matching TRBD1 (6 bases). The TCR comes from a woman in her thirties with Graves' hyperthyroidism. CDR3 nucleotides: TGTGCCAGCAGTTACTCGCCCGGGACACAACGCTGGAATGAGCAGTTCTTC. Protein: CASSYSPGTQRWNEQFF.